This T cell receptor (beta chain) stems from a study of blood T cell repertoires in COVID-19. Study-level background: Material from acute and convalescent COVID-19 was sourced from the United States, Italy and Spain. The cDNA or gDNA used as material had been derived from T cells, B-cell-depleted T cells, or PBMCs.

In the source study's methods: Using reference gene primer amplification, nucleated cell counts were estimated. Using immunoSEQ multiplex PCR, the repertoire was profiled, and TCRdb retains in-frame clones only, with some absent. The V and J calls and clone size were taken over from that table, and D and trimming were inferred from the DNA. The sample yields approximately 160,000 clones, about 83% seen once. The ends lost 5 bases at V and 2 bases at J; junction bases unmatched: 4. CDR3 length equals 15 residues. Per the germline V gene, CDR1 is SGHTA and CDR2 is FQGNSA. Sequenced: peripheral blood. The chain is built from TRBV7-2 and TRBJ1-1; 11 bases align to TRBD1. This TCR was sampled from a man between 60 and 70 years old with acute or convalescent COVID-19. The CDR3 bases are TGTGCCAGCAGCCCGGACAGGGGGCGAAACACTGAAGCTTTCTTT. It encodes CASSPDRGRNTEAFF.